This entry is about one TCR beta chain. Its specificity is not known. The sample is drawn from a study of neurological immune-mediated disorders. By 5'RACE with 10-nucleotide random UMIs, the cDNA was made. One entry per CDR3 protein, called by TCRdb with MiXCR from the 5' RACE reads. Of tens of thousands of distinct CDR3 sequences in the sample, over 10% were seen once. The unsorted libraries were made from 2 million PBMCs kept at -80 C. Study findings and constraints: Because no CDR3 amino acid sequences were shared across subjects by expanded clones, private repertoires were suggested in all groups. Patients with HTLV-1-associated myelopathy had the highest level of TCR clonal expansion, whereas patients with multiple sclerosis had the lowest level, falling beneath the level found in healthy controls.

Specimen: PBMCs. This TCR came from a man aged 55 to 69 in good health.

CDR3 in DNA: TGTGCCAGCATTGAGCAGGGGGTCTATCAGCCCCAGCATTTT. Protein sequence: CASIEQGVYQPQHF. The V call is TRBV12-3 or TRBV12-4, the J call TRBJ1-5; 7 nucleotides align to TRBD1. The CDR3 runs 14 residues. V lost 7 bases to trimming and J lost 5 bases; unmatched junction nucleotides: 8.